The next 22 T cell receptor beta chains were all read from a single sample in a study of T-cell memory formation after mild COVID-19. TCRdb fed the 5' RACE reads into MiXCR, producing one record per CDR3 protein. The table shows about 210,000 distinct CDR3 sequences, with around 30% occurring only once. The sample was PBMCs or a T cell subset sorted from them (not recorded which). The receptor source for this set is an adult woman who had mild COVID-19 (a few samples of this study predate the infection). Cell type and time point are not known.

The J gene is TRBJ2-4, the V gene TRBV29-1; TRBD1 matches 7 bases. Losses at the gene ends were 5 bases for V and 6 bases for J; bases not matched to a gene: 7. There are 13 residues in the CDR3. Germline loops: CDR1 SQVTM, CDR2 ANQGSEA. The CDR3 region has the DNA TGCAGCGTTAGGCCCGGGACAGCAAACATTCAGTACTTC. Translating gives CSVRPGTANIQYF.

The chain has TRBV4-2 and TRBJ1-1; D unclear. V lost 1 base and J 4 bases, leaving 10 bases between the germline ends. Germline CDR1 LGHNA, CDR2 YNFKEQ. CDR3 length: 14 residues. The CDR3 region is CASSQVPGSTEAFF. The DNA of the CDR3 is TGTGCCAGCAGCCAAGTGCCGGGATCCACTGAAGCTTTCTTT.

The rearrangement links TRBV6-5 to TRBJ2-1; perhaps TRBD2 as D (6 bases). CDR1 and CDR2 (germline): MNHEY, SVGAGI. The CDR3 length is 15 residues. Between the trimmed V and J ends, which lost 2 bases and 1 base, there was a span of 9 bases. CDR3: CASSYGRGSYNEQFF. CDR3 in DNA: TGTGCCAGCAGTTACGGTCGGGGGTCCTACAATGAGCAGTTCTTC.

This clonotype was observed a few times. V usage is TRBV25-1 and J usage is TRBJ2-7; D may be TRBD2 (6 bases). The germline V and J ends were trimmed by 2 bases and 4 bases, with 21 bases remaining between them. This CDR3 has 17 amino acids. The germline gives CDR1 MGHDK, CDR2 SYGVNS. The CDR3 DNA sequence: TGTGCCAGCAGTGAACGCCTACCGGAGGGGCGCGATTACGAGCAGTACTTC. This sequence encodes CASSERLPEGRDYEQYF.

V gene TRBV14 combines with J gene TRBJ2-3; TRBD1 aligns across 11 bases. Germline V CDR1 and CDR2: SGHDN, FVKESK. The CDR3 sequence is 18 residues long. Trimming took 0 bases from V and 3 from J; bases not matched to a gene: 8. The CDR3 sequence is CASSQDPNGDRGTDTQYF. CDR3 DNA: TGTGCCAGCAGCCAAGATCCGAACGGGGACAGGGGGACAGATACGCAGTATTTT.

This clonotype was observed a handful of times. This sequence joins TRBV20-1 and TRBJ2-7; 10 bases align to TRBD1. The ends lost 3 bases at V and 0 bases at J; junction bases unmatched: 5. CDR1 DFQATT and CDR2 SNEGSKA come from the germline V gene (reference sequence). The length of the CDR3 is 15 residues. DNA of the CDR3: TGCAGTGCTAGCGACAGGGGGCCGTTCTCCTACGAGCAGTACTTC. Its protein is CSASDRGPFSYEQYF.

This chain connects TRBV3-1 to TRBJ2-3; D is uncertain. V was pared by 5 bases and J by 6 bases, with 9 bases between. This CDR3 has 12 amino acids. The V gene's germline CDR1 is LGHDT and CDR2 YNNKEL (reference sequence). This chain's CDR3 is CASSGVGDTQYF. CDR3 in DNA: TGTGCCAGCAGCGGGGTCGGGGATACGCAGTATTTT.

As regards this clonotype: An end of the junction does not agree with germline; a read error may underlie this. CDR3 DNA: TGTGCCAGCAGCCAATTAGGGACGTCAGCTACTGGCTTC. Its protein product is CASSQLGTSATGF. The V gene is TRBV6-2 or TRBV6-3, the J gene TRBJ2-7; D possibly uses TRBD1 or TRBD2 (5 bases each). Germline assignment: CDR1 MNHEY and CDR2 SVGEGT. This CDR3 has 13 residues.

The chain's CDR3 is CASSDHGELFF. The CDR3 DNA sequence: TGTGCCAGCAGCGATCACGGGGAGCTGTTTTTT. V usage is TRBV13 and J usage is TRBJ2-2; D unclear. Germline assignment: CDR1 PRHDT and CDR2 FYEKMQ (reference sequence). CDR3 length: 11 residues. Trimming pared 5 bases from V and 7 bases from J, leaving 5 bases between.

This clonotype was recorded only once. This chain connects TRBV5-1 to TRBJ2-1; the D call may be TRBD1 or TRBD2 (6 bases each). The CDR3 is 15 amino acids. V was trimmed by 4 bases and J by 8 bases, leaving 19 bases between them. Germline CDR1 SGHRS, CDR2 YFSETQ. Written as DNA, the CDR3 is TGCGCCAGCAGCCCAGGGGACGCGGAGGGCCATGAGCAGTTCTTC. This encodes CASSPGDAEGHEQFF.

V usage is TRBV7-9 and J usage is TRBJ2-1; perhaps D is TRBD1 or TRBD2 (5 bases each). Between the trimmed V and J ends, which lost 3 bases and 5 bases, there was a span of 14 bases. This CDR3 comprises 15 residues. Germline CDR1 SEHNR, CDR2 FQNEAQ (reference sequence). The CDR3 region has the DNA TGTGCCAGCAGCTTTTCGGGACCCCTTGACAATGAGCAGTTCTTC. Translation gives CASSFSGPLDNEQFF. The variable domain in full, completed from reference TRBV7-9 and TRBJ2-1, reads DTGVSQNPRHKITKRGQNVTFRCDPISEHNRLYWYRQTLGQGPEFLTYFQNEAQLEKSRLLSDRFSAERPKGSFSTLEIQRTEQGDSAMYLCASSFSGPLDNEQFFGPGTRLTVL.

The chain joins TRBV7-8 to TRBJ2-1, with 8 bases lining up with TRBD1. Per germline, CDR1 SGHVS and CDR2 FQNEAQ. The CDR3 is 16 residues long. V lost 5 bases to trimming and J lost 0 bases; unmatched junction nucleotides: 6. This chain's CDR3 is CASSINRGVSYNEQFF. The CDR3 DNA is TGTGCCAGCAGCATCAACAGGGGGGTCTCCTACAATGAGCAGTTCTTC.

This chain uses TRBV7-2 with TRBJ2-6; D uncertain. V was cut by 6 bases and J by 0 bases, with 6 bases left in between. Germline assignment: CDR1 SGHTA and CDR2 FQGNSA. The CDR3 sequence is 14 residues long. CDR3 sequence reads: CASRSSSGANVLTF. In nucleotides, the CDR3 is TGTGCCAGCAGGTCTAGCTCTGGGGCCAACGTCCTGACTTTC.

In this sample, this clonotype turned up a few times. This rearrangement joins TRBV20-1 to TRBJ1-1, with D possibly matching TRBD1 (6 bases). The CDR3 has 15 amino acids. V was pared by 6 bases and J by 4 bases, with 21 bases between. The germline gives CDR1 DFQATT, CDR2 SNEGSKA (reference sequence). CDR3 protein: CSAEGQSIGGTEAFF. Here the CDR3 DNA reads TGCAGTGCCGAAGGACAGAGTATCGGTGGCACTGAAGCTTTCTTT.

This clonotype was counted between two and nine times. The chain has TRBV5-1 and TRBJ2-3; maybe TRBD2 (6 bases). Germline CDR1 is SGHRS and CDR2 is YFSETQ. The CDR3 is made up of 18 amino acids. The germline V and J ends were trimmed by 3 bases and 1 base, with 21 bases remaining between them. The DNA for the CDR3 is TGCGCCAGCAGCTCGGGAGTGGCTAGCTGGACTGGCACAGATACGCAGTATTTT. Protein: CASSSGVASWTGTDTQYF.

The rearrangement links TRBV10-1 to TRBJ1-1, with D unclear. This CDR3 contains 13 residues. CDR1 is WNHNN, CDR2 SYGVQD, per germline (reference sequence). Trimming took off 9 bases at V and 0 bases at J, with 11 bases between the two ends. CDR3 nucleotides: TGCGCCAGTCCTGGACGGCTGAACACTGAAGCTTTCTTT. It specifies CASPGRLNTEAFF.

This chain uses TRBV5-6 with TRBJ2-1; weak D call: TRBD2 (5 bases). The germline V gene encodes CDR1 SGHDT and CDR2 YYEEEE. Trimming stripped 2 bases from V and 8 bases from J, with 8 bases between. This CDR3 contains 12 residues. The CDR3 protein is CASSLGSDEQFF. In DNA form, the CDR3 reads TGTGCCAGCAGCTTAGGGAGTGATGAGCAGTTCTTC. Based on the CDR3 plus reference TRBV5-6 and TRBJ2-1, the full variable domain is DAGVTQSPTHLIKTRGQQVTLRCSPKSGHDTVSWYQQALGQGPQFIFQYYEEEERQRGNFPDRFSGHQFPNYSSELNVNALLLGDSALYLCASSLGSDEQFFGPGTRLTVL.

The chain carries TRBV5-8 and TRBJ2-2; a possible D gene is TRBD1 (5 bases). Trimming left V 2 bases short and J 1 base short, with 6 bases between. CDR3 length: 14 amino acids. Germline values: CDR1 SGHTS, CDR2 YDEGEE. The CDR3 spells CASSFRENTGELFF. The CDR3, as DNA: TGTGCCAGCAGCTTCAGGGAGAACACCGGGGAGCTGTTTTTT. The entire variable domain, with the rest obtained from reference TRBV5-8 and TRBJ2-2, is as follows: EAGVTQSPTHLIKTRGQQATLRCSPISGHTSVYWYQQALGLGLQFLLWYDEGEERNRGNFPPRFSGRQFPNYSSELNVNALELEDSALYLCASSFRENTGELFFGEGSRLTVL.

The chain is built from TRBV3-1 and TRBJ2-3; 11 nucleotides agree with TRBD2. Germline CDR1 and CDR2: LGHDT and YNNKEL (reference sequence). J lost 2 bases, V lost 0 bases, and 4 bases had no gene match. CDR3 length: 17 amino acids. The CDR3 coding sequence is TGTGCCAGCAGCCAAGATTCACTAGCGGGAGACACAGATACGCAGTATTTT. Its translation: CASSQDSLAGDTDTQYF.

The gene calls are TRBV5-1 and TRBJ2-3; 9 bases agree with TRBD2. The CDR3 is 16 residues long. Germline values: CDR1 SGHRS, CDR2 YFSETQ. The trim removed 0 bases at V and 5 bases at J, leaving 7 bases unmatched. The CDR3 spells CASSLAGLAGRDTQYF. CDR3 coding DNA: TGCGCCAGCAGCTTGGCCGGGCTAGCGGGAAGAGATACGCAGTATTTT. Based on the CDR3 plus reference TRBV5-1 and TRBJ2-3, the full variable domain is KAGVTQTPRYLIKTRGQQVTLSCSPISGHRSVSWYQQTPGQGLQFLFEYFSETQRNKGNFPGRFSGRQFSNSRSEMNVSTLELGDSALYLCASSLAGLAGRDTQYFGPGTRLTVL.

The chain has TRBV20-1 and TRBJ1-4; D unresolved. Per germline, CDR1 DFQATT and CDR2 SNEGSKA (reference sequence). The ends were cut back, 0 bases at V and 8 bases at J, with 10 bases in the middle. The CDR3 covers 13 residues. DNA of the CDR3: TGCAGTGCTAGAGATAACGCCAGAGAAAAACTGTTTTTT. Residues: CSARDNAREKLFF.

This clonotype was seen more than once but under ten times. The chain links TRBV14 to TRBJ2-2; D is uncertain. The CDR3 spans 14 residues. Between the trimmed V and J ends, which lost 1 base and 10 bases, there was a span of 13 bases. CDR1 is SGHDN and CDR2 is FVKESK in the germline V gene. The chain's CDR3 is CASSQAGWKMELFF. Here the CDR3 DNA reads TGTGCCAGCAGCCAAGCAGGATGGAAGATGGAGCTGTTTTTT.